This T cell receptor (beta chain) stems from a study of CD8 T cells in ankylosing spondylitis. TCRdb re-called the 5' RACE reads through MiXCR, storing one row per CDR3 protein. The repertoire holds almost 400,000 distinct CDR3 sequences, with about a fifth as singletons. Whole-study results and caveats: A TCR beta motif of roughly 8 highly homologous variants appeared characteristic of ankylosing spondylitis blood. Disease-linked clones, CD8+, were relatively rare in peripheral blood. Reportedly, disease-linked clones are significantly enriched in ankylosing spondylitis patients' matched synovial fluid.

V gave up 3 bases and J gave up 7 bases; unmatched junction bases: 9. This CDR3 is 15 amino acids long. This clonotype was observed a few times. Its antigen is still unknown. This chain joins TRBV12-3 or TRBV12-4 and TRBJ2-5, with 9 bases lining up with TRBD2. The source of this sequence is a male donor with ankylosing spondylitis. The sequencing sample was made of blood, either unsorted or a sorted T cell fraction (not recorded which). CDR3 region: CASSFSAGGVRTQYF. The CDR3 region has the DNA TGTGCCAGCAGTTTCTCGGCGGGAGGGGTTAGGACCCAGTACTTC.